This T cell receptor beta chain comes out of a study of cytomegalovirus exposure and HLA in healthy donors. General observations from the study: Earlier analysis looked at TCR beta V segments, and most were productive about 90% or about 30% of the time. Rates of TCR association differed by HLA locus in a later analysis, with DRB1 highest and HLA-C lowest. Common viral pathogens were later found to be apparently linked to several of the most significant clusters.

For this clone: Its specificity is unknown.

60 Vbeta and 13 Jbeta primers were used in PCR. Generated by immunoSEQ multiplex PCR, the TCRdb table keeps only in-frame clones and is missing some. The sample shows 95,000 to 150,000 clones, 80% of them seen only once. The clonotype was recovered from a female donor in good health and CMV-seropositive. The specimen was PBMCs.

The CDR3 nucleotides read TGTGCCTGGAGCGTATCGACAGCTCTTAATGAAAAACTGTTTTTT. Translated: CAWSVSTALNEKLFF. The V and J genes are TRBV30 and TRBJ1-4; tentatively, D is TRBD1 (5 bases). The V gene lost 3 bases and the J gene lost 4 bases, with 15 bases spanning the gap. CDR3 size: 15 residues. Germline V gene lookup returns CDR1 GTSNPN and CDR2 SVGIG (reference sequence).